Sequencing of this TCR beta chain was carried out in a study of vaccination effects on CD4 cells after COVID-19. Study as a whole: Antigen-specific CD4+ T cells expanded by the ViraFEST assay with viral peptide pools were then sequenced. After the second dose, samples were taken at median day 72. Whole-study results and caveats: Healthy vaccinees showed cross-reactivity with common cold coronaviruses in only 1 of 255 vaccine-induced clones.

The CDR3 consists of 12 residues. V trimming: 4 bases; J trimming: 11 bases; junction bases outside the gene matches: 6. CDR1 SEHNR and CDR2 FQNEAQ come from the germline V gene (reference sequence). On this clone itself: As yet, its antigen is unknown.

Assay: immunoSEQ multiplex PCR; the TCRdb copy retains only in-frame clones and omits some. The sample yields about 39,000 clones, about two thirds seen once. Culturing for roughly 9 days preceded CD4+ T cell isolation. Two-dose BNT162b2 or mRNA-1273 vaccination was given to participants. Vaccine recipients lacked prior SARS-CoV-2 infection and had negative nucleocapsid antibodies. The chain employs TRBV7-9 and TRBJ2-7, with TRBD1 matching 9 bases. The clonotype comes from a human donor who received a COVID-19 vaccine. The specimen comprised CD4+ T cells from PBMCs cultured without peptide, sampled after COVID-19 vaccination. The DNA of the CDR3 is TGTGCCAGCAGCTCAGGACAGGGGCGAGAGTACTTC. It codes for CASSSGQGREYF.